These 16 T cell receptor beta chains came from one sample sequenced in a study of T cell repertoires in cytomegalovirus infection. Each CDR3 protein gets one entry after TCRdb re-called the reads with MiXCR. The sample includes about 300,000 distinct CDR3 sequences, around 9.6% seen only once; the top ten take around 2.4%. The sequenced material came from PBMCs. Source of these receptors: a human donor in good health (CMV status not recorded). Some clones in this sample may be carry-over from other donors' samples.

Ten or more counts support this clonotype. The CDR3, as DNA: TGCGCCAGCAGCGCCGGGACGGCGGACGAATACCTCTCTGCCGGGGAGCTGTTTTTT. The encoded protein is CASSAGTADEYLSAGELFF. The V gene is TRBV5-1, the J gene TRBJ2-2, with D perhaps given as TRBD1 or TRBD2 (5 bases each). The CDR3 covers 19 residues. Trimming pared 4 bases from V and 6 bases from J, leaving 28 bases between. From germline, CDR1 is SGHRS and CDR2 YFSETQ.

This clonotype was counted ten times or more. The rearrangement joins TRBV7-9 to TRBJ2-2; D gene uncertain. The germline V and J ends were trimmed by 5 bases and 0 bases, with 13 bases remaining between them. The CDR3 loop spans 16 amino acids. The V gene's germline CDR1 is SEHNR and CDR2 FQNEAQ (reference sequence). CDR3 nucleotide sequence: TGTGCCAGCAGCGCAGCCGCACTCCCGAACACCGGGGAGCTGTTTTTT. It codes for CASSAAALPNTGELFF.

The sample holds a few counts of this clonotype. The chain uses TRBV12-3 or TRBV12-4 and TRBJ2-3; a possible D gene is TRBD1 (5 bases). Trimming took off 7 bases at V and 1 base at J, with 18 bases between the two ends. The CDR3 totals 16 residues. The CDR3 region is CASTAPGIGGTDTQYF. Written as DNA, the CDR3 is TGTGCCAGCACCGCTCCAGGGATAGGAGGCACAGATACGCAGTATTTT.

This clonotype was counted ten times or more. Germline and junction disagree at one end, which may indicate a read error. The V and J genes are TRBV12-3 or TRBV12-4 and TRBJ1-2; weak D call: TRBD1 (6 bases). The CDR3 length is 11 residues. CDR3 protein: CASRTGRALSF. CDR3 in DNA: TGTGCCAGCAGGACAGGACGGGCCCTCTCCTTC.

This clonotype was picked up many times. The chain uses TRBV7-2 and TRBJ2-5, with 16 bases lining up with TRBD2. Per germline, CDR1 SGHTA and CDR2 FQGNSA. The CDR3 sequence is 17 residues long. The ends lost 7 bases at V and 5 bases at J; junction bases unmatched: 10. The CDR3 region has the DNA TGTGCCAGCACCAGAGGGACTAGCGGGGGGGCGGGGGAGACCCAGTACTTC. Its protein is CASTRGTSGGAGETQYF.

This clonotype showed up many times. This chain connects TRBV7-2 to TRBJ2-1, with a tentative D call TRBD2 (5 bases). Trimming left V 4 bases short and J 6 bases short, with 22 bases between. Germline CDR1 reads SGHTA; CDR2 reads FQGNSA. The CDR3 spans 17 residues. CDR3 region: CASSSDGAVFMLNEQFF. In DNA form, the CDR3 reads TGTGCCAGCAGCTCCGACGGAGCGGTGTTCATGCTCAATGAGCAGTTCTTC.

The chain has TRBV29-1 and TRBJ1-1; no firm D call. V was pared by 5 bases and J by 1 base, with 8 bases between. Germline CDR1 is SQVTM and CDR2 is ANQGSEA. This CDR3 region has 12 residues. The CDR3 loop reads CSVLQPNTEAFF. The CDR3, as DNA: TGCAGCGTTTTACAGCCGAACACTGAAGCTTTCTTT.

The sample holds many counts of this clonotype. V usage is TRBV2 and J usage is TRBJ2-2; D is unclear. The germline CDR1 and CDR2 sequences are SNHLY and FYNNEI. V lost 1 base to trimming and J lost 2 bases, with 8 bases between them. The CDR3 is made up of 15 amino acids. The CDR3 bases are TGTGCCAGCAGTGAAGAGACTTTTAACACCGGGGAGCTGTTTTTT. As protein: CASSEETFNTGELFF.

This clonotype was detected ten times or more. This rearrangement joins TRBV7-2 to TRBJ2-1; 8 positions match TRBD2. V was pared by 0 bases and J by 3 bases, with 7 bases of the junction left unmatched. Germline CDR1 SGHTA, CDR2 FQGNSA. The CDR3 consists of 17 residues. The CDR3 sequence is CASSLAARGAGYNEQFF. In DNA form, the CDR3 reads TGTGCCAGCAGCTTAGCGGCGCGGGGGGCCGGCTACAATGAGCAGTTCTTC. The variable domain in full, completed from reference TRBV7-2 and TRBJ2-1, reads GAGVSQSPSNKVTEKGKDVELRCDPISGHTALYWYRQSLGQGLEFLIYFQGNSAPDKSGLPSDRFSAERTGGSVSTLTIQRTQQEDSAVYLCASSLAARGAGYNEQFFGPGTRLTVL.

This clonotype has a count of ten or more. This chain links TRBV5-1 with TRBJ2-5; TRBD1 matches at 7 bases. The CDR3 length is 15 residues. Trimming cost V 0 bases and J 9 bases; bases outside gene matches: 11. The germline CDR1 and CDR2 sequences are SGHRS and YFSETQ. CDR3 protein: CASSLGSTGPEAQYF. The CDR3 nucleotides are TGCGCCAGCAGCTTGGGATCGACAGGGCCCGAGGCCCAGTACTTC.

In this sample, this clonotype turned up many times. The CDR3 DNA is TGTGCCAGCAGCGACCGGGACAGGGGTGAGACCCAGTACTTC. Protein product: CASSDRDRGETQYF. This rearrangement joins TRBV5-8 to TRBJ2-5; 10 nucleotides match TRBD1. Germline V lookup: CDR1 SGHTS, CDR2 YDEGEE. Germline trimming cut 4 bases from V and 5 bases from J; bases unmatched to any gene: 5. This CDR3 is built from 14 residues.

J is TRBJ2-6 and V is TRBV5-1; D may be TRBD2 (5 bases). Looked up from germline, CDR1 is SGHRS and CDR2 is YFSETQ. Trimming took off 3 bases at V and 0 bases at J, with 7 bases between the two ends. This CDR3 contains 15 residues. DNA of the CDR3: TGCGCCAGCAGCTCCGGGATCTCTGGGGCCAACGTCCTGACTTTC. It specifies CASSSGISGANVLTF.

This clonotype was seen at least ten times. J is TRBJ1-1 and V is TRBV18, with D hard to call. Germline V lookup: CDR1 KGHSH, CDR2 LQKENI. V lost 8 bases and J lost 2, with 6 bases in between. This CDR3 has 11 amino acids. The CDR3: CASSPNTEAFF. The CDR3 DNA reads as TGTGCCAGCAGTCCTAACACTGAAGCTTTCTTT. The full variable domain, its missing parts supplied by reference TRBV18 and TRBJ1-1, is NAGVMQNPRHLVRRRGQEARLRCSPMKGHSHVYWYRQLPEEGLKFMVYLQKENIIDESGMPKERFSAEFPKEGPSILRIQQVVRGDSAAYFCASSPNTEAFFGQGTRLTVV.

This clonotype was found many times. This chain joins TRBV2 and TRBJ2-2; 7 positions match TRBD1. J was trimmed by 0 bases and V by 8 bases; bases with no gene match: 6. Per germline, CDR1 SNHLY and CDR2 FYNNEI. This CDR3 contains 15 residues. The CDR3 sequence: CASLLQGANTGELFF. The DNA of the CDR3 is TGTGCCAGCCTACTTCAGGGGGCGAACACCGGGGAGCTGTTTTTT.

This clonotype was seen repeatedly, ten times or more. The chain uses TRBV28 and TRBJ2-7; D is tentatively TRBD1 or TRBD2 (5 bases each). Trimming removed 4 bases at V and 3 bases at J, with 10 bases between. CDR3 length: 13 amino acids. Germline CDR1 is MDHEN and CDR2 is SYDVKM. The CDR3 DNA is TGTGCCAGCAGTTCGGGACGGAACTACGAGCAGTACGTC. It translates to CASSSGRNYEQYV.

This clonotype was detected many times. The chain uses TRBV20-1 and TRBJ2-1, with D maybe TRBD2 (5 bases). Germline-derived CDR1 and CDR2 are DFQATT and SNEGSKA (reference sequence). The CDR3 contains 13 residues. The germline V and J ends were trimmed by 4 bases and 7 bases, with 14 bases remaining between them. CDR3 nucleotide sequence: TGCAGTGCTAAACCCGGGAATCGGAATGAGCAGTTCTTC. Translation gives CSAKPGNRNEQFF.